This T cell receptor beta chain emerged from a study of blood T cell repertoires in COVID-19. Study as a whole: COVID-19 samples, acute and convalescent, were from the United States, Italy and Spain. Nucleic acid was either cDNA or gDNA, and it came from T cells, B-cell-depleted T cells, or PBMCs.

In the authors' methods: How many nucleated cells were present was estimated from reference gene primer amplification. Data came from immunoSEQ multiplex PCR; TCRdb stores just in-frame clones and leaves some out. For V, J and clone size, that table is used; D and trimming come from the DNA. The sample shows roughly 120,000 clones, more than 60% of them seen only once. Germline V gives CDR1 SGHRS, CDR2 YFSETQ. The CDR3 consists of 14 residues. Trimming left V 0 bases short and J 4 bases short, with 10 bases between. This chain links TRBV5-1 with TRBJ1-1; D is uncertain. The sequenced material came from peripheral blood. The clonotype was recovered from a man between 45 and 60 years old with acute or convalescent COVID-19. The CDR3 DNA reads TGCGCCAGCAGCTTGGCCCTGGAGGGCACTGAAGCTTTCTTT. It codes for CASSLALEGTEAFF.